This entry lists 5 T cell receptor beta chains sequenced from one sample in a study of response to subunit inactivated influenza vaccine. MiXCR, applied by TCRdb to the RT-PCR reads, yields one record per CDR3 protein. The table lists fewer than 250,000 distinct CDR3 sequences, approximately 15% of them singletons. The source material was CD8+ T cells sorted from PBMCs, sampled roughly 5 days after vaccination. Receptor source: a man aged 50 or older who received an inactivated influenza vaccine.

V gene TRBV7-8 combines with J gene TRBJ2-3; perhaps TRBD1 as D (6 bases). The CDR3 contains 17 residues. Germline loops: CDR1 SGHVS, CDR2 FQNEAQ. V was clipped by 5 bases and J by 4 bases, with 22 bases between them. The DNA for the CDR3 is TGTGCCAGCAGCCGCCTAGTTTTAGGACAGTACCCAGATACGCAGTATTTT. Its protein product is CASSRLVLGQYPDTQYF.

V usage is TRBV4-1 and J usage is TRBJ2-7, with 8 bases matching TRBD2. The ends lost 7 bases at V and 3 bases at J; junction bases unmatched: 11. The V gene's germline CDR1 is MGHRA and CDR2 YSYEKL. CDR3 size: 15 residues. The CDR3 loop is CASTPYSGNNYEQYF. CDR3 bases: TGCGCCAGCACGCCATATAGCGGGAACAACTACGAGCAGTACTTC.

This clonotype was counted only a few times. CDR3 loop: CAIGSLVHEQYF. The CDR3 DNA is TGTGCCATCGGATCACTAGTCCACGAGCAGTACTTC. The genes are TRBV10-3 and TRBJ2-7; D is perhaps TRBD2 (5 bases). CDR1 ENHRY and CDR2 SYGVKD come from the germline V gene. Between the trimmed V and J ends, which lost 8 bases and 5 bases, there was a span of 13 bases. CDR3 length: 12 residues.

This chain uses TRBV6-4 with TRBJ2-5; D is possibly TRBD1 (6 bases). Germline CDR1 MRHNA, CDR2 SNTAGT. There are 14 residues in the CDR3. The V end lost 7 bases, the J end lost 0 bases, and 12 bases lay between the germline ends. Here the CDR3 DNA reads TGTGCCAGCATCATTGGACAGTACCAAGAGACCCAGTACTTC. Protein product: CASIIGQYQETQYF.

V usage is TRBV20-1 and J usage is TRBJ2-1; D may be TRBD2 (6 bases). V gave up 3 bases and J gave up 0 bases, with 6 bases separating them. This CDR3 region has 13 residues. The germline CDR1 and CDR2 sequences are DFQATT and SNEGSKA (reference sequence). The CDR3 region has the DNA TGCAGTGCTAGCGGGAGCTCCTACAATGAGCAGTTCTTC. Its translation: CSASGSSYNEQFF.